These T cell receptor beta chains were read from a single sample in a study of T-cell memory formation after mild COVID-19. TCRdb re-analysed the 5' RACE reads in MiXCR, keeping a single row per CDR3 protein. This table has roughly 600,000 distinct CDR3 sequences, approximately 19% appearing once. The sequenced sample consisted of PBMCs or a T cell subset sorted from them (not recorded which). All receptors derive from an adult woman who had mild COVID-19 (a few samples of this study predate the infection). Cell type and time point are not known. Both conserved end residues are trimmed from each CDR3. The order of the fields is V gene, J gene, CDR3 protein.

>TRBV12-3/TRBV12-4|TRBJ1-1
ASSPTDRGRTEAF
>TRBV24-1|TRBJ1-2
ATWNGLRAHGYT
>TRBV7-8|TRBJ1-2
ASSLYRNNYGYT
>TRBV6-5|TRBJ2-7
ASSYSSGSYEQY
>TRBV6-6|TRBJ2-7
ASSSYRGEQY
>TRBV7-3|TRBJ2-4
ASSLSGAGAKNIQY
>TRBV6-2/TRBV6-3|TRBJ2-7
ASSHNGLAVYEQY
>TRBV29-1|TRBJ2-5
SVSQQFQETQY
>TRBV2|TRBJ1-2
ASSESSISRLYGYT
>TRBV7-8|TRBJ2-1
ASSLSYSPYNEQF
>TRBV12-3/TRBV12-4|TRBJ2-1
ASDGEPGYEQF
>TRBV7-7|TRBJ2-3
ASSNGYWDTQY